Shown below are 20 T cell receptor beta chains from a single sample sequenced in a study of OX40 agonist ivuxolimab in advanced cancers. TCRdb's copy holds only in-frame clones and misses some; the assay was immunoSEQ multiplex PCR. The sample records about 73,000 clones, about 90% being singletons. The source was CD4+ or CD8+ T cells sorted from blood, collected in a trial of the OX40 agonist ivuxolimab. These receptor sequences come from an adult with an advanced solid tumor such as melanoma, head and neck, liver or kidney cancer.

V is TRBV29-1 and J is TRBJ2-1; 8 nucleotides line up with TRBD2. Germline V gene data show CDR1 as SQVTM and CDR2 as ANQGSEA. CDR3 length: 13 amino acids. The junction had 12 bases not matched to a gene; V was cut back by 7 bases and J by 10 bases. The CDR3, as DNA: TGCAGCGCAGAGCCTAGCGGGCCTAGGGAGCAGTTCTTC. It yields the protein CSAEPSGPREQFF.

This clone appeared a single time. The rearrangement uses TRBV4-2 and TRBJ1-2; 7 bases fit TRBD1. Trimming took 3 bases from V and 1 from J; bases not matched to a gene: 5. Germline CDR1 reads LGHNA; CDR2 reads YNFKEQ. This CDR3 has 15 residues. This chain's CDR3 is CASSQPTGSNYGYTF. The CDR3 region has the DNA TGTGCCAGCAGCCAGCCGACAGGGAGTAACTATGGCTACACCTTC.

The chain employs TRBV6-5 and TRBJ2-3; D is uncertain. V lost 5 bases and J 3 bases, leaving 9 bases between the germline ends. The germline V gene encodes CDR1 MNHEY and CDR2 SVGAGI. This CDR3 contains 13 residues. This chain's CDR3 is CASSTRQTDTQYF. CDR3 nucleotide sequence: TGTGCCAGCAGTACCCGACAAACAGATACGCAGTATTTT.

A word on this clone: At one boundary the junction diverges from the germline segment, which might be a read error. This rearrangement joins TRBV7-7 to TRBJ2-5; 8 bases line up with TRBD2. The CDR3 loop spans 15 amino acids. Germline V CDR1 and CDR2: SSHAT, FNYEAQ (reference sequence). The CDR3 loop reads CASSLGREARETQYF. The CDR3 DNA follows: TGTGCTAGCAGCTTAGGGCGGGAGGCGCGAGAGACCCAGTACTTC.

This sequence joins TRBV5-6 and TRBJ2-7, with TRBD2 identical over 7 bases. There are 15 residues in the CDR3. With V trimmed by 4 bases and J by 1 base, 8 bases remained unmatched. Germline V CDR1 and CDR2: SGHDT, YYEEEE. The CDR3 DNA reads TGTGCCAGCAGCCGACCGGGGGGACGTTCCTACGAGCAGTACTTC. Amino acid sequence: CASSRPGGRSYEQYF.

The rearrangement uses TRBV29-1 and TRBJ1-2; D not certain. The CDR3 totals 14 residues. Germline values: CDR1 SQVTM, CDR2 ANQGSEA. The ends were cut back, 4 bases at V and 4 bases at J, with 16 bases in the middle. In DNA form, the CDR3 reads TGCAGCGTTGTGGGAGGCGGCGGCAGCTATGGCTACACCTTC. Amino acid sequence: CSVVGGGGSYGYTF.

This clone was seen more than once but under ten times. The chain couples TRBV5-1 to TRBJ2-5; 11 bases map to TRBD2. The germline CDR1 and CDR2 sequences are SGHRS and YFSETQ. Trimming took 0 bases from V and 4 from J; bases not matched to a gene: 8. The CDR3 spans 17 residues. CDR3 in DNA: TGCGCCAGCAGCTTGGATCCTAGCGGGGGGCCAGGAGAGACCCAGTACTTC. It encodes CASSLDPSGGPGETQYF.

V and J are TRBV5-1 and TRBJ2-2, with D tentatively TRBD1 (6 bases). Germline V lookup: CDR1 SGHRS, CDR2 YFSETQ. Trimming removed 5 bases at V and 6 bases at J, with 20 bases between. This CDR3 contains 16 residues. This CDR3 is CASRAWTDLLAGELFF. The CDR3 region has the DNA TGCGCCAGCAGAGCCTGGACAGACCTTTTGGCCGGGGAGCTGTTTTTT.

The CDR3 DNA reads as TGTGCCAGCAGTTTAATCCAGGGCTCTGGAAACACCATATATTTT. Protein product: CASSLIQGSGNTIYF. The V and J genes are TRBV28 and TRBJ1-3; TRBD1 might be the D (5 bases). V was pared by 2 bases and J by 0 bases, with 8 bases between. This CDR3 is 15 amino acids long. CDR1 is MDHEN, CDR2 SYDVKM, per germline.

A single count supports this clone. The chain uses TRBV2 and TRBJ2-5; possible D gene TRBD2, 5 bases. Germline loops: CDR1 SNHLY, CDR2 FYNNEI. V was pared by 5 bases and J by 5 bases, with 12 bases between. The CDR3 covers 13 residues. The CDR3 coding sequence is TGTGCCAGCAGTTTTGCACTAGTCGAGACCCAGTACTTC. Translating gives CASSFALVETQYF.

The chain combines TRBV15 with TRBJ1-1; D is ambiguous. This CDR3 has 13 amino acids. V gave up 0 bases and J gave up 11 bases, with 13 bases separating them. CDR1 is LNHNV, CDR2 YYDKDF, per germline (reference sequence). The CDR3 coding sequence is TGTGCCACCAGCAGAGATCTCCCGATTAGGGCTTTCTTT. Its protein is CATSRDLPIRAFF. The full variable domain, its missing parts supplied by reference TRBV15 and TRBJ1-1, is DAMVIQNPRYQVTQFGKPVTLSCSQTLNHNVMYWYQQKSSQAPKLLFHYYDKDFNNEADTPDNFQSRRPNTSFCFLDIRSPGLGDTAMYLCATSRDLPIRAFFGQGTRLTVV.

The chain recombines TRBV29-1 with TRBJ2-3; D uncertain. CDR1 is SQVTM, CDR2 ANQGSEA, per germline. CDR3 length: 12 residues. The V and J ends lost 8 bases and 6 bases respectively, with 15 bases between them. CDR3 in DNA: TGCAGCATCCTCACCTCGGGTGATACGCAGTATTTT. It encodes CSILTSGDTQYF.

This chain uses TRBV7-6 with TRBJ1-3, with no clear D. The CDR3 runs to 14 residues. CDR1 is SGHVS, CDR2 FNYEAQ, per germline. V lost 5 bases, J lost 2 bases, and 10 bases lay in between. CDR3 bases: TGTGCCAGCAGCCCCTCAGACACTGGAAACACCATATATTTT. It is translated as CASSPSDTGNTIYF.

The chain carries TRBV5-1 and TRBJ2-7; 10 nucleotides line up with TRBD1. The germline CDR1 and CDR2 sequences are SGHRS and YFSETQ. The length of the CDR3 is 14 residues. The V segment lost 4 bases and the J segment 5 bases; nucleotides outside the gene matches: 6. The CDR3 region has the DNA TGCGCCAGCAGCGCGGACAGGGGGTCGGACGAGCAGTACTTC. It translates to CASSADRGSDEQYF.

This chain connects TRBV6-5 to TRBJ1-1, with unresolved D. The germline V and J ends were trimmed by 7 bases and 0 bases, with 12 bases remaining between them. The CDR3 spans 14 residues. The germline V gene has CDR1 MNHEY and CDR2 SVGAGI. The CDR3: CASTMGGMNTEAFF. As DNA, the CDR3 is TGTGCCAGCACCATGGGCGGGATGAACACTGAAGCTTTCTTT.

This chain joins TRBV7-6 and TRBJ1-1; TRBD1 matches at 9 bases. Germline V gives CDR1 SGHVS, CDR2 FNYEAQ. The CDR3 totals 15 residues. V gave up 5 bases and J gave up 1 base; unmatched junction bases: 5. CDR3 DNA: TGTGCCAGCAGCCAGGGACAGGGCGGGAACACTGAAGCTTTCTTT. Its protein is CASSQGQGGNTEAFF.

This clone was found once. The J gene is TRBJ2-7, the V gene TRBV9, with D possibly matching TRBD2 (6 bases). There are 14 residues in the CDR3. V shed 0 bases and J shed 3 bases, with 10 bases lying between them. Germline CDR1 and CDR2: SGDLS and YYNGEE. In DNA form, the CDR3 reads TGTGCCAGCAGCGTAGGGCATAGCGGCTACGAGCAGTACTTC. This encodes CASSVGHSGYEQYF.

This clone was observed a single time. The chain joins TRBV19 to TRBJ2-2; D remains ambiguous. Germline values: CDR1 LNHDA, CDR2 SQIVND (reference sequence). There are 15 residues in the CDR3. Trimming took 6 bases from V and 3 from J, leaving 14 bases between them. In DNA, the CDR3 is TGTGCCAGTAGCCCGGGCACAGAGTACACCGGGGAGCTGTTTTTT. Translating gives CASSPGTEYTGELFF. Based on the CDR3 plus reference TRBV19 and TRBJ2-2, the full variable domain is DGGITQSPKYLFRKEGQNVTLSCEQNLNHDAMYWYRQDPGQGLRLIYYSQIVNDFQKGDIAEGYSVSREKKESFPLTVTSAQKNPTAFYLCASSPGTEYTGELFFGEGSRLTVL.

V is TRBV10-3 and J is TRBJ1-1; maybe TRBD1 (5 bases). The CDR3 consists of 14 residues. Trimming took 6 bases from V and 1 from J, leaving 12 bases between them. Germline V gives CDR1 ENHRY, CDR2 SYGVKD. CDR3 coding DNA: TGTGCCATCAGGGCACAGGACGGGAACACTGAAGCTTTCTTT. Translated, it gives CAIRAQDGNTEAFF.

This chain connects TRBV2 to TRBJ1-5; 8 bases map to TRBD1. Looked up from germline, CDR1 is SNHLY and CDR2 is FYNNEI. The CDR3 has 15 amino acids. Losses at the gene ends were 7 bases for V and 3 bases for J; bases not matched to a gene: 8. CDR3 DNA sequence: TGTGCCAGCACCTCTGACAGGGGTTTCAATCAGCCCCAGCATTTT. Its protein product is CASTSDRGFNQPQHF.